These 14 T cell receptor beta chains originate from one sample sequenced in a study of T cell responses to AZD1222 COVID-19 vaccine. The repertoire was sequenced with immunoSEQ multiplex PCR; TCRdb's copy has only in-frame clones and lacks some. The table lists 130,000 or so clones, 84% of them singletons, with 27% in the top ten. Specimen: peripheral blood, collected 28 days after the second AZD1222 dose. The receptors come from an adult who received the AZD1222 COVID-19 vaccine.

The CDR3 loop reads CAWGIPGLYGYTF. As DNA, the CDR3 is TGTGCCTGGGGAATACCCGGGCTGTATGGCTACACCTTC. The chain links TRBV30 to TRBJ1-2; no clear D gene. Trimming shortened V by 5 bases and J by 5 bases, and 15 bases separated the two germline ends. This CDR3 is built from 13 residues. From germline, CDR1 is GTSNPN and CDR2 SVGIG (reference sequence).

The chain uses TRBV6-2 or TRBV6-3 and TRBJ1-1, with D uncertain. The CDR3 is 11 residues long. The V gene's germline CDR1 is MNHEY and CDR2 SVGEGT. Trimming took 0 bases from V and 11 from J, leaving 7 bases between them. CDR3 nucleotides: TGTGCCAGCAGTTACTCCGACCTGGCTTTCTTT. Translating gives CASSYSDLAFF.

V and J are TRBV11-1 and TRBJ1-1; 8 positions agree with TRBD1. The CDR3 extends over 16 amino acids. Trimming removed 6 bases from V and 4 bases from J; junction bases left unmatched: 13. The germline V gene has CDR1 SGHAT and CDR2 FQDESV (reference sequence). The CDR3 protein is CASSTTGLGTGTEAFF. The CDR3, as DNA: TGTGCCAGCAGTACCACTGGCCTTGGGACAGGCACTGAAGCTTTCTTT.

The chain links TRBV7-6 to TRBJ1-2; 8 bases line up with TRBD1. The V gene's germline CDR1 is SGHVS and CDR2 FNYEAQ. This CDR3 has 13 residues. J was trimmed by 6 bases and V by 3 bases; bases with no gene match: 3. CDR3 protein: CASSFHRGNGYTF. CDR3 nucleotides: TGTGCCAGCAGCTTTCACAGGGGGAATGGCTACACCTTC.

This clone was seen only a few times. The rearrangement links TRBV9 to TRBJ1-2, with D perhaps TRBD1 (5 bases). Germline values: CDR1 SGDLS, CDR2 YYNGEE. This CDR3 contains 14 residues. V lost 2 bases and J 3 bases, leaving 11 bases between the germline ends. This chain's CDR3 is CASSVTDSHYGYTF. The CDR3 DNA reads TGTGCCAGCAGCGTTACTGACAGCCACTATGGCTACACCTTC.

A few counts support this clone. V and J are TRBV6-2 or TRBV6-3 and TRBJ2-7; weak D call: TRBD2 (7 bases). The CDR3 contains 15 residues. Trimming cost V 2 bases and J 5 bases, with 16 bases left between them. Germline V gene sequence: CDR1 MNHEY, CDR2 SVGEGT. The CDR3 DNA is TGTGCCAGCAGTTACCAGGCTGGGGGGGCGGACGAGCAGTACTTC. It specifies CASSYQAGGADEQYF.

This clone was detected a few times. This sequence joins TRBV5-6 and TRBJ2-1; D is tentatively TRBD1 or TRBD2 (6 bases each). Germline V lookup: CDR1 SGHDT, CDR2 YYEEEE. The CDR3 spans 15 residues. Between the trimmed V and J ends, which lost 1 base and 8 bases, there was a span of 16 bases. The CDR3 DNA reads TGTGCCAGCAGCTTGTGGTCCGCAGGGGAGGATGAGCAGTTCTTC. It encodes CASSLWSAGEDEQFF.

In this sample, this clone turned up a few times. This sequence joins TRBV6-5 and TRBJ1-2; possible D gene TRBD1, 5 bases. CDR1 and CDR2 from the germline V gene are MNHEY and SVGAGI. V lost 0 bases to trimming and J lost 1 base, with 9 bases between them. CDR3 size: 15 residues. The CDR3 DNA reads as TGTGCCAGCAGTTACTCGAAGGGGCTTAACTATGGCTACACCTTC. Translated: CASSYSKGLNYGYTF.

The chain is built from TRBV14 and TRBJ1-2, with D possibly TRBD1 on 5 matching bases. V was cut by 4 bases and J by 1 base, with 7 bases left in between. The CDR3 contains 13 residues. Germline lookup yields CDR1 SGHDN and CDR2 FVKESK. CDR3 amino acids: CASSLTVNYGYTF. CDR3 DNA sequence: TGTGCCAGCAGCCTGACAGTTAACTATGGCTACACCTTC.

J is TRBJ1-5 and V is TRBV7-2, with D uncertain. Trimming cost V 1 base and J 1 base, with 8 bases left between them. The CDR3 loop spans 15 amino acids. Germline loops: CDR1 SGHTA, CDR2 FQGNSA. CDR3: CASSLVHGSNQPQHF. The CDR3 nucleotides read TGTGCCAGCAGCTTAGTTCATGGAAGCAATCAGCCCCAGCATTTT.

CDR3 sequence reads: CASSVAGGVANTEAFF. The CDR3 DNA is TGTGCCAGCAGCGTAGCAGGGGGAGTTGCGAACACTGAAGCTTTCTTT. This sequence joins TRBV9 and TRBJ1-1, with TRBD1 matching 7 bases. In germline, CDR1 is SGDLS, CDR2 YYNGEE. The CDR3 spans 16 residues. V was pared by 0 bases and J by 1 base, with 6 bases of the junction left unmatched.

This clone is a singleton in its sample. The chain joins TRBV7-3 to TRBJ2-1; 11 bases fit TRBD1. The V gene's germline CDR1 is SGHTA and CDR2 FQGTGA. The V segment lost 2 bases and the J segment 8 bases; nucleotides outside the gene matches: 5. The CDR3 runs 15 residues. The CDR3: CASSLGTGGYDEQFF. In DNA form, the CDR3 reads TGTGCCAGCAGCTTAGGGACAGGGGGTTATGATGAGCAGTTCTTC.

The chain employs TRBV19 and TRBJ1-1; TRBD1 matches at 8 bases. The CDR3 is 13 amino acids. Germline V CDR1 and CDR2: LNHDA, SQIVND (reference sequence). J gave up 4 bases and V 3 bases, and 1 base lay outside the gene matches. The CDR3 bases are TGTGCCAGTAGTATCGACAGGGGCACTGAAGCTTTCTTT. This gives the protein CASSIDRGTEAFF.

DNA for the CDR3: TGTGCCAGCAGCTTGAGGGGGTGGTCGTTGGACACTGAAGCTTTCTTT. As protein: CASSLRGWSLDTEAFF. V gene TRBV5-6 combines with J gene TRBJ1-1, with D possibly matching TRBD1 (6 bases). Germline CDR1 reads SGHDT; CDR2 reads YYEEEE. Trimming took off 1 base at V and 3 bases at J, with 16 bases between the two ends. The CDR3 contains 16 residues.